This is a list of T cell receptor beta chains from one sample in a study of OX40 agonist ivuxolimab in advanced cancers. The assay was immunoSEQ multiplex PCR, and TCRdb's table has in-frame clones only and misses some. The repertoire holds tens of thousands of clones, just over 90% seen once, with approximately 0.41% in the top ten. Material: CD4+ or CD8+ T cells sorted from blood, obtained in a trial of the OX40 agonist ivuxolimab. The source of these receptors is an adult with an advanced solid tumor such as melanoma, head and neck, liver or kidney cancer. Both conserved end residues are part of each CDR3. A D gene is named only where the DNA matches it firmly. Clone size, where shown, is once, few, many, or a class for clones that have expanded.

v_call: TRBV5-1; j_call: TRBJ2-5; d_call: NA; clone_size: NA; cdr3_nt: TGCGCCAGCACCACTCCACGAATGGCGGAAGAGACCCAGTACTTC; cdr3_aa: CASTTPRMAEETQYF
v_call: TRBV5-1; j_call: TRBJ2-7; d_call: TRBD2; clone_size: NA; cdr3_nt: TGCGCCAGCAGCTTGGGGGTGACTAGCGACCTCTACGAGCAGTACTTC; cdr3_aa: CASSLGVTSDLYEQYF
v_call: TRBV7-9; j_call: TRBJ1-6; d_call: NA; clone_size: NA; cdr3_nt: TGTGCCAGCAGCTTAGGGTCCGGATTGCGGGCTTCACCCCTCCACTTT; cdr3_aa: CASSLGSGLRASPLHF
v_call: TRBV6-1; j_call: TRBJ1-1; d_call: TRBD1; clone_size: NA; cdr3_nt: TGTGCCAGCGGGGACAGGGGACTCACTGAAGCTTTCTTT; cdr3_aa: CASGDRGLTEAFF
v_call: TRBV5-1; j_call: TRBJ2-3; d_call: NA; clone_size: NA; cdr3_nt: TGCGCCAGCAGCTTGGGCCACACAGATACGCAGTATTTT; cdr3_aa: CASSLGHTDTQYF
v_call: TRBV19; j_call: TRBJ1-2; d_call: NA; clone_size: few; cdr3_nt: TGTGCCACCGCGCCGGTCGGTGTTTCCTATGGCTACACCTTC; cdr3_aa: CATAPVGVSYGYTF
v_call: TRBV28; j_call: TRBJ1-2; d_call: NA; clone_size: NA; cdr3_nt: TGTGCCAGCAGTGCCACCGACTATGGCTACACCTTC; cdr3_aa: CASSATDYGYTF
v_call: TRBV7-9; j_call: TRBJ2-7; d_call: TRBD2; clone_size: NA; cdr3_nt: TGTGCCAGCAGCTTTGGACTAGCGGGATACGAGCAGTACTTC; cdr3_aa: CASSFGLAGYEQYF
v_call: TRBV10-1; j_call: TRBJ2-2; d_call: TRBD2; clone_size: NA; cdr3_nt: TGCGCCAGCAGTGAGTTCACCGGGACTAAGGCCGGGGAGCTGTTTTTT; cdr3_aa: CASSEFTGTKAGELFF
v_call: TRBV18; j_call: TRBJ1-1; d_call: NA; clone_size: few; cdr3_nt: TGTGCCAGCTCAACAACAGTGAACACTGAAGCTTTCTTT; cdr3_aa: CASSTTVNTEAFF
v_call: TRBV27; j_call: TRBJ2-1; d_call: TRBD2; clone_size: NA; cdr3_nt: TGTGCCAGCAGACTCCCCCCCTCTAGCGGGAGGGGGGGGGAGCAGTTCTTC; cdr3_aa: CASRLPPSSGRGGEQFF
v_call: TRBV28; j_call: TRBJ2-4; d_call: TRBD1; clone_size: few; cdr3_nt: TGTGCCAGCAGTTTAGACAGGGGGTACATTCAGTACTTC; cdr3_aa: CASSLDRGYIQYF
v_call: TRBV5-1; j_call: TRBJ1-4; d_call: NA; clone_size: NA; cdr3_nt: TGCGCCAGCAGCTTGGGGGATCTCACAACTAATGAAAAACTGTTTTTT; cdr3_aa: CASSLGDLTTNEKLFF
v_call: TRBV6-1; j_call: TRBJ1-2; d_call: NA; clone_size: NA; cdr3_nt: TGTGCCAGCAGTGAAGCCGGGAATGGCTACACCTTC; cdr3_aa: CASSEAGNGYTF
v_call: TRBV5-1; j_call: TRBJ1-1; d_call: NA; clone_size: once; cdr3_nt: TGCGCCAGCAGCTTGGGACAGCCGAACACTGAAGCTTTCTTT; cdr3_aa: CASSLGQPNTEAFF
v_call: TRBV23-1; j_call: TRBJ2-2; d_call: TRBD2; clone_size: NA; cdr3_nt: TGCGCCAGGGAGCTAGCGGGAAACACCGGGGAGCTGTTTTTT; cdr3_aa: CARELAGNTGELFF
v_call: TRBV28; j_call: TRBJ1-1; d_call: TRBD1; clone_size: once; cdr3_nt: TGTGCCAGCAGTGTCCCCGGGACAGGGGCAGGAACTGAAGCTTTCTTT; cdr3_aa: CASSVPGTGAGTEAFF
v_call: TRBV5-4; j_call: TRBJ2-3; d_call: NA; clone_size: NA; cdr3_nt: TGTGCCAGCAGCCCCGGCTCAGCGGGAGATACGCAGTATTTT; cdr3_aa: CASSPGSAGDTQYF
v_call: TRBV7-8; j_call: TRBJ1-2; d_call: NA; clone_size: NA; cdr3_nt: TGTGCCAGCAGCTTAGAAGGTCAGCGTCGGTTTCTTAGCTATGGCTACACCTTC; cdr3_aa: CASSLEGQRRFLSYGYTF
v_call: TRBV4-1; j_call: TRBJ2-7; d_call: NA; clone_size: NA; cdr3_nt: TGCGCCAGCAGCCAAGGGAGGCTCAGCCAGGCCTACGAGCAGTACTTC; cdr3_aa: CASSQGRLSQAYEQYF
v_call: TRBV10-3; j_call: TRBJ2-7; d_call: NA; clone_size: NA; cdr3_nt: TGTGCCATCAGTGAGTCCCAACCCCGTAACGAGCAGTACTTC; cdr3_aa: CAISESQPRNEQYF
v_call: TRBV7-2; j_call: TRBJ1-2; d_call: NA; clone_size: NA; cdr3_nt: TGTGCCAGCAGCTTAGGGTCAGGGTTGGCCTATGGCTACACCTTC; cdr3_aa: CASSLGSGLAYGYTF
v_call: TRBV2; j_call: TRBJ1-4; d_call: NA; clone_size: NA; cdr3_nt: TGTGCCAGCAGTGATCTCCGAAAAGATGAAAAACTGTTTTTT; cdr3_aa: CASSDLRKDEKLFF
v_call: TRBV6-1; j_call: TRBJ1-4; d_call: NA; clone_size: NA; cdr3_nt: TGTGCCAGCAGTCCTCTCGGGAGGGTTGAGGAAAAACTGTTTTTT; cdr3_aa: CASSPLGRVEEKLFF
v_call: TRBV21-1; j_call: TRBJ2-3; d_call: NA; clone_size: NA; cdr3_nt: TGTGCCAGCAGTAAGACCGGGACAGGCACAGATACGCAGTATTTT; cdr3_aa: CASSKTGTGTDTQYF
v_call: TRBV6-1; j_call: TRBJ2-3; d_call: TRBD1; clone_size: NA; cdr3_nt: TGTGCCATCTTGAGGCGGGACAGGAGGACAGATACGCAGTATTTT; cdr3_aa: CAILRRDRRTDTQYF
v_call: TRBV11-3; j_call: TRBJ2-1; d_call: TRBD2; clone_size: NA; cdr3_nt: TGTGCCAGCAGCGCCCAGACTAGCGGGAGGCTTAATGAGCAGTTCTTC; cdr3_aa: CASSAQTSGRLNEQFF
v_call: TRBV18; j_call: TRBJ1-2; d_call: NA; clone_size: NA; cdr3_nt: TGTGCCAGCTCACCCCCGGGACATCGACCTGGCTACACCTTC; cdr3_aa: CASSPPGHRPGYTF
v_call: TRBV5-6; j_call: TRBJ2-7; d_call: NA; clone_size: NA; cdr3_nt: TGTGCCAGCAGCTTCGGGAACGAGCAGTACTTC; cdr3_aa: CASSFGNEQYF
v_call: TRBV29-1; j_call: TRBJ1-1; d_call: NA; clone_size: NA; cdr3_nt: TGCAGCGTGGTCCAACAGCTGAACACTGAAGCTTTCTTT; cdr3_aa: CSVVQQLNTEAFF
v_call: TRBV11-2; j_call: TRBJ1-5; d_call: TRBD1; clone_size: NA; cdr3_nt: TGTGCCAGCAGCTTAGGCGGAACCGGGACAGGGATCAATCAGCCCCAGCATTTT; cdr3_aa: CASSLGGTGTGINQPQHF
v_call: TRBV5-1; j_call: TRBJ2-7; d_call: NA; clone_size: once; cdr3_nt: TGCGCCAGCAGCTCCACCTACGAGCAGTACTTC; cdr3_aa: CASSSTYEQYF
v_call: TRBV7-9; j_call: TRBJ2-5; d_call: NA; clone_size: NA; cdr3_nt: TGTGCCAGCAGCTTAGGAGGGCTTGGAGAGACCCAGTACTTC; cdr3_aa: CASSLGGLGETQYF
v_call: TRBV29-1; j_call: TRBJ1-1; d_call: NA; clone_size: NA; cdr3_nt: TGCAGCGTTGAGACCTACCATGAAGCTTTCTTT; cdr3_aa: CSVETYHEAFF
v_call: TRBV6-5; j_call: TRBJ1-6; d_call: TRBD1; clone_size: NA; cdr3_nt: TGTGCCAGCAGTCCAGGACAGGCCCATAATTCACCCCTCCACTTT; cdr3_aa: CASSPGQAHNSPLHF
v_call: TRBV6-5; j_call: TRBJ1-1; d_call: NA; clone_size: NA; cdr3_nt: TGTGCCAGCAGTAACTGGGACTCGGACACTGAAGCTTTCTTT; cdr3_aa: CASSNWDSDTEAFF